This is a list of T cell receptor beta chains from one sample in a study of cytomegalovirus exposure and HLA in healthy donors. Sequenced by immunoSEQ multiplex PCR; TCRdb stores in-frame clones only, minus some. The table lists roughly 120,000 clones, over 8% of them singletons, with less than 7% in the top ten. The specimen sequenced was PBMCs. These receptors all come from a man aged 40-55 years in good health and CMV-seronegative. CDR3s include the opening cysteine and the closing phenylalanine or tryptophan. A D gene is named only where the DNA matches it firmly. Size values are once, few and many counts, or a class for expanded clones, and some rows have none.

d_call: NA
v_call: TRBV25-1
cdr3_length: 15
j_call: TRBJ2-1
clone_size: few
cdr3_nt: TGTGCCAGCAGTGCTCCGCCGGGACAAGGATTTGAGCAGTTCTTC
cdr3_aa: CASSAPPGQGFEQFF

d_call: NA
v_call: TRBV5-4
cdr3_length: 14
j_call: TRBJ1-1
clone_size: NA
cdr3_nt: TGTGCCAGCAGCTTAGAACAGGGGAACACTGAAGCTTTCTTT
cdr3_aa: CASSLEQGNTEAFF

d_call: NA
v_call: TRBV10-1
cdr3_length: 14
j_call: TRBJ2-1
clone_size: few
cdr3_nt: TGCGCCAGCAGTGATTCAGGGACTTACCCTGGGCAGTTCTTC
cdr3_aa: CASSDSGTYPGQFF

d_call: TRBD1
v_call: TRBV28
cdr3_length: 11
j_call: TRBJ1-1
clone_size: NA
cdr3_nt: TGTGCCAGCACCCGACAGGGGGAAGCTTTCTTT
cdr3_aa: CASTRQGEAFF

d_call: TRBD1
v_call: TRBV5-1
cdr3_length: 12
j_call: TRBJ2-1
clone_size: NA
cdr3_nt: TGCGCCAGCACCCTCGAAACGGGACAGCCATTCTTC
cdr3_aa: CASTLETGQPFF

d_call: NA
v_call: TRBV6-6
cdr3_length: 15
j_call: TRBJ2-7
clone_size: NA
cdr3_nt: TGTGCCAGCAGTAACCCCAGGGTTGGCTCCTACGAGCAGTACTTC
cdr3_aa: CASSNPRVGSYEQYF

d_call: TRBD1
v_call: TRBV5-1
cdr3_length: 16
j_call: TRBJ2-2
clone_size: NA
cdr3_nt: TGCGCCAGCAGCCCCGGGACAGGAGGTTACACCGGGGAGCTGTTTTTT
cdr3_aa: CASSPGTGGYTGELFF

d_call: TRBD1
v_call: TRBV12-5
cdr3_length: 13
j_call: TRBJ1-2
clone_size: NA
cdr3_nt: TGTGCTAGTGCCCGGACAGGGACTGATGGCTACACCTTC
cdr3_aa: CASARTGTDGYTF

d_call: TRBD1
v_call: TRBV5-4
cdr3_length: 15
j_call: TRBJ2-2
clone_size: few
cdr3_nt: TGTGCCAGCAGCTTCGGGACAGCCCGCACCGGGGAGCTGTTTTTT
cdr3_aa: CASSFGTARTGELFF

d_call: NA
v_call: TRBV6-6
cdr3_length: 14
j_call: TRBJ1-6
clone_size: few
cdr3_nt: TGTGCCAGCAGTTCTGGAGTGGAGATATCACCCCTCCACTTT
cdr3_aa: CASSSGVEISPLHF

d_call: NA
v_call: TRBV28
cdr3_length: 12
j_call: TRBJ2-3
clone_size: NA
cdr3_nt: TGTGCCAGCAGTTACTGGTCGGATACGCAGTATTTT
cdr3_aa: CASSYWSDTQYF

d_call: NA
v_call: TRBV4-2
cdr3_length: 18
j_call: TRBJ2-2
clone_size: NA
cdr3_nt: TGTGCCAGCAGCCCCGGAAGGAGGGCATCCCCCCACACGAAGGAGCTGTTTTTT
cdr3_aa: CASSPGRRASPHTKELFF

d_call: NA
v_call: TRBV5-1
cdr3_length: 13
j_call: TRBJ2-1
clone_size: few
cdr3_nt: TGCGCCAGCAGGGTGGGGCCCGAGGATGAGCAGTTCTTC
cdr3_aa: CASRVGPEDEQFF

d_call: NA
v_call: TRBV7-9
cdr3_length: 16
j_call: TRBJ1-2
clone_size: few
cdr3_nt: TGTGCCAGCAGCTTAGGATCTGACTCGGCTAACTATGGCTACACCTTC
cdr3_aa: CASSLGSDSANYGYTF

d_call: NA
v_call: TRBV14
cdr3_length: 17
j_call: TRBJ1-6
clone_size: NA
cdr3_nt: TGTGCCAGCAGCCAAGAAGGCGGAAGCCCCTATAATTCACCCCTCCACTTT
cdr3_aa: CASSQEGGSPYNSPLHF

d_call: TRBD1
v_call: TRBV6-6
cdr3_length: 16
j_call: TRBJ2-7
clone_size: NA
cdr3_nt: TGTGCCAGCAGTTACAACGGGACAGCTATTAGCTACGAGCAGTACTTC
cdr3_aa: CASSYNGTAISYEQYF

d_call: NA
v_call: TRBV7-8
cdr3_length: 14
j_call: TRBJ1-5
clone_size: few
cdr3_nt: TGTGCCAGCAGCTACGGGACAAGCAATCAGCCCCAGCATTTT
cdr3_aa: CASSYGTSNQPQHF

d_call: TRBD1
v_call: TRBV2
cdr3_length: 14
j_call: TRBJ2-1
clone_size: few
cdr3_nt: TGTGCCAGCAGTGAACTGGACAGGGTCAATGAGCAGTTCTTC
cdr3_aa: CASSELDRVNEQFF

d_call: NA
v_call: TRBV2
cdr3_length: 12
j_call: TRBJ1-1
clone_size: few
cdr3_nt: TGTGCCAGCAGTGTTATGAACACTGAAGCTTTCTTT
cdr3_aa: CASSVMNTEAFF

d_call: NA
v_call: TRBV2
cdr3_length: 16
j_call: TRBJ2-3
clone_size: few
cdr3_nt: TGTGCCAGCAGCGGCGGACTGTCCACTAGCACAGATACGCAGTATTTT
cdr3_aa: CASSGGLSTSTDTQYF

d_call: TRBD1
v_call: TRBV27
cdr3_length: 13
j_call: TRBJ1-2
clone_size: NA
cdr3_nt: TGTGCCAGCAGTTTCACAGGGGGCTATGGCTACACCTTC
cdr3_aa: CASSFTGGYGYTF

d_call: TRBD2
v_call: TRBV5-4
cdr3_length: 16
j_call: TRBJ2-5
clone_size: few
cdr3_nt: TGTGCCAGCAGCTCGATAGCGGGGGGGCGGGGGGAGACCCAGTACTTC
cdr3_aa: CASSSIAGGRGETQYF

d_call: TRBD2
v_call: TRBV4-3
cdr3_length: 17
j_call: TRBJ2-5
clone_size: NA
cdr3_nt: TGCGCCAGCAGCCAAGATGGGCTAGCGGGGGGGCGTGAGACCCAGTACTTC
cdr3_aa: CASSQDGLAGGRETQYF

d_call: TRBD1
v_call: TRBV5-1
cdr3_length: 15
j_call: TRBJ2-1
clone_size: few
cdr3_nt: TGCGCCAGCAGGCAGGGACAGGGAGCCTACAATGAGCAGTTCTTC
cdr3_aa: CASRQGQGAYNEQFF

d_call: TRBD1
v_call: TRBV25-1
cdr3_length: 12
j_call: TRBJ1-2
clone_size: few
cdr3_nt: TGTGCCAGCAGTGAGGGACAGATTGGCTACACCTTC
cdr3_aa: CASSEGQIGYTF

d_call: NA
v_call: TRBV11-2
cdr3_length: 14
j_call: TRBJ1-1
clone_size: NA
cdr3_nt: TGTGCCAGCAGCCCCTCCAGGGGAAACACTGAAGCTTTCTTT
cdr3_aa: CASSPSRGNTEAFF

d_call: NA
v_call: TRBV7-8
cdr3_length: 17
j_call: TRBJ2-5
clone_size: NA
cdr3_nt: TGTGCCAGCAGCTATTCCGACAGGCCGATAGACCAAGAGACCCAGTACTTC
cdr3_aa: CASSYSDRPIDQETQYF

d_call: TRBD1
v_call: TRBV11-2
cdr3_length: 12
j_call: TRBJ1-1
clone_size: NA
cdr3_nt: TGTGCCAGCAGCTTAGGGACAGGTTTGACTTTCTTT
cdr3_aa: CASSLGTGLTFF

d_call: NA
v_call: TRBV9
cdr3_length: 14
j_call: TRBJ2-7
clone_size: few
cdr3_nt: TGTGCCAGCAGCGTAGTTGACAGCACCTACGAGCAGTACTTC
cdr3_aa: CASSVVDSTYEQYF

d_call: NA
v_call: TRBV7-9
cdr3_length: 15
j_call: TRBJ2-7
clone_size: NA
cdr3_nt: TGTGCCAGCAGCTCCACATACACAGGGTTGCACGAGCAGTACTTC
cdr3_aa: CASSSTYTGLHEQYF

d_call: NA
v_call: TRBV10-2
cdr3_length: 17
j_call: TRBJ2-5
clone_size: NA
cdr3_nt: TGCGCCAGCAGTGACTCCTCCGGGACTCCCTCGTGGGGGACCCAGTACTTC
cdr3_aa: CASSDSSGTPSWGTQYF

d_call: NA
v_call: TRBV6-5
cdr3_length: 13
j_call: TRBJ2-7
clone_size: NA
cdr3_nt: TGTGCCAGCAGTCGACAGGTGTCGGACGAGCAGTACTTC
cdr3_aa: CASSRQVSDEQYF

d_call: TRBD1
v_call: TRBV5-1
cdr3_length: 16
j_call: TRBJ1-4
clone_size: few
cdr3_nt: TGCGCCAGCAGCCCCCGCGGACAGGGGCGGGGTGAAAAACTGTTTTTT
cdr3_aa: CASSPRGQGRGEKLFF

d_call: TRBD1
v_call: TRBV18
cdr3_length: 16
j_call: TRBJ1-3
clone_size: NA
cdr3_nt: TGTGCCAGCTCTCGACCAACAGGGGACTCTGGAAACACCATATATTTT
cdr3_aa: CASSRPTGDSGNTIYF

d_call: NA
v_call: TRBV5-1
cdr3_length: 14
j_call: TRBJ2-5
clone_size: NA
cdr3_nt: TGCGCCAGCAGCCCGGAGCTGGGTTTGGAGACCCAGTACTTC
cdr3_aa: CASSPELGLETQYF

d_call: TRBD1
v_call: TRBV6-6
cdr3_length: 15
j_call: TRBJ1-2
clone_size: NA
cdr3_nt: TGTGCCAGCAGTTACCCGGGGACAGGGAACTATGGCTACACCTTC
cdr3_aa: CASSYPGTGNYGYTF

d_call: TRBD2
v_call: TRBV6-1
cdr3_length: 15
j_call: TRBJ2-7
clone_size: medium-sized
cdr3_nt: TGTGCCAGCAGTGAAGCTAGCGGGGGCTCCTACGAGCAGTACTTC
cdr3_aa: CASSEASGGSYEQYF

d_call: TRBD2
v_call: TRBV5-1
cdr3_length: 18
j_call: TRBJ2-1
clone_size: NA
cdr3_nt: TGCGCCAGCAGCTCCCCAAGCGGGGGGGCCGTGATGACAGATGAGCAGTTCTTC
cdr3_aa: CASSSPSGGAVMTDEQFF

d_call: NA
v_call: TRBV4-2
cdr3_length: 14
j_call: TRBJ1-1
clone_size: few
cdr3_nt: TGTGCCAGCAGACAAGGGGTAAACGGGGGTGAAGCTTTCTTT
cdr3_aa: CASRQGVNGGEAFF

d_call: NA
v_call: TRBV10-3
cdr3_length: 12
j_call: TRBJ2-1
clone_size: few
cdr3_nt: TGTGCCATCAGTGCAGGGTCGAATGAGCAGTTCTTC
cdr3_aa: CAISAGSNEQFF

d_call: NA
v_call: TRBV29-1
cdr3_length: 13
j_call: TRBJ2-3
clone_size: NA
cdr3_nt: TGCAGCATCCGCGGGGCTAGCACAGATACGCAGTATTTT
cdr3_aa: CSIRGASTDTQYF

d_call: NA
v_call: TRBV5-4
cdr3_length: 15
j_call: TRBJ2-1
clone_size: NA
cdr3_nt: TGTGCCAGCAGCTTGGTGCGGGGCCTTTACAATGAGCAGTTCTTC
cdr3_aa: CASSLVRGLYNEQFF

d_call: TRBD2
v_call: TRBV5-1
cdr3_length: 16
j_call: TRBJ2-4
clone_size: few
cdr3_nt: TGCGCCAGCAGCTTGGACGGCGGGGGGCCTTCACACATTCAGTACTTC
cdr3_aa: CASSLDGGGPSHIQYF

d_call: NA
v_call: TRBV4-1
cdr3_length: 14
j_call: TRBJ1-5
clone_size: NA
cdr3_nt: TGCGCCAGCAGCCCTAGGACAGCCAATCAGCCCCAGCATTTT
cdr3_aa: CASSPRTANQPQHF